This TCR beta chain was captured in a study of cytomegalovirus exposure and HLA in healthy donors. Study-level findings and limits: 87-base-pair reads could not separate some V segments, including TRBV6-2 and TRBV6-3.

In the case of this clone: The target antigen is unknown.

Though probably carrying unrecorded immune exposures, donors were nominally healthy at sampling. Germline CDR1 and CDR2: MNHEY and SMNVEV (reference sequence). The CDR3 totals 14 residues. Both 60 Vbeta primers and 13 Jbeta primers went into the PCR. Original handling: Roughly 76 million unique TCR beta chains, 10 million to 13 million of them shared, were counted by a later analysis. Profiled with immunoSEQ multiplex PCR; TCRdb holds only in-frame clones, not every one. The V and J calls and clone size were taken over from that table, and D and trimming were inferred from the DNA. The table has 110,000 or so clones, around 85% seen once.

Sequencing was done on a sample of PBMCs. This TCR came from a man younger than 40 in good health and CMV-seropositive. The chain combines TRBV27 with TRBJ2-5; tentative D call: TRBD1 (6 bases). The closer fit of TRBJ2-7 to the DNA end suggests the J call may be wrong. CDR3 in amino acids: CASSRPGAHYEQYF. In nucleotides, the CDR3 is TGTGCCAGCAGTCGGCCAGGGGCCCACTACGAGCAGTACTTC.